This T cell receptor beta chain came from a study of radiotherapy plus CTLA-4 blockade in lung cancer (dated by TCRdb to 2016 to 2019). For context, the study as a whole: Objective responses were observed in about 17% of enrolled patients, and disease control was achieved in about 32%. Summary of the overall study and its limitations: The strongest predictors of response were reported to be early dynamic shifts in blood T cell clones along with a rise in serum interferon-beta following radiation. After treatment with radiotherapy and ipilimumab, TCR clones that originated in tumors expanded in peripheral blood.

This clone was counted only a few times. The antigen it binds to is not known. It has no much larger one-base neighbor in the sample; base qualities were not kept. The CDR3 starts with the cysteine, ends with the phenylalanine, and has 17 residues. CDR3 DNA is the only sequence kept; it has 51 bases, read in frame from the first base. As encoded in the germline V gene, CDR1 is LGHNA while CDR2 is YSLEER. Trimming leaves V shorter by 0 bases and J shorter by 2 bases, with the junction holding 9 bases beyond the gene matches. The library came from the immunoSEQ multiplex PCR assay. Drawn from immuneACCESS, this table holds only the in-frame rearrangements with V and J called that TCRdb kept. Clones are partly lost; checked studies trace under half to an unresolved V gene and leave the rest unexplained. This sample holds approximately 53,000 clones; about 85% were observed only once. The ten largest make up around a quarter of the sample.

In this study, focal radiation therapy paired with CTLA-4 blockade (ipilimumab) was tested in patients who had chemo-refractory metastatic non-small-cell lung cancer. Sequenced here: peripheral blood, sampled from a patient treated with radiotherapy plus ipilimumab. The chain links TRBV4-3 with TRBJ2-5; 7 middle bases align to TRBD1. The receptor was isolated from a human donor with non-small cell lung cancer whose response to radiotherapy plus ipilimumab could not be evaluated. The DNA sequence is TGCGCCAGCAGCCAAGAATTCAACAGGGGCGGGCAAGAGACCCAGTACTTC. Its translation is CASSQEFNRGGQETQYF.